This entry lists 27 T cell receptor beta chains sequenced from one sample in a study of Ad26.COV2.S vaccination and SARS-CoV-2 variants. The protocol was immunoSEQ multiplex PCR, while the TCRdb copy is restricted to in-frame clones and leaves out a portion. The sample records approximately 300,000 clones, 85% to 90% being singletons. Treatment described: roughly 20 received Ad26.COV2.S at low or high dose, single or two shots; about five received placebo; per-sample allocation not given. Each sample was drawn 63 days after the first injection (of vaccine or placebo). Specimen: peripheral blood, collected in a trial of Ad26.COV2.S vaccine versus placebo. Source of these receptors: a person between 18 and 65 years old who received the Ad26.COV2.S COVID-19 vaccine or a placebo.

The J gene is TRBJ2-1, the V gene TRBV18; 10 bases fit TRBD2. This CDR3 has 16 residues. CDR1 KGHSH and CDR2 LQKENI come from the germline V gene. After removal of 3 bases from V and 4 bases from J, the junction contained 6 bases not matched to a gene. The CDR3 coding sequence is TGTGCCAGCTCACCGCTAACTAGCGGGGAGTACAATGAGCAGTTCTTC. Protein: CASSPLTSGEYNEQFF.

The V gene is TRBV7-8, the J gene TRBJ2-2, with D possibly TRBD1 on 6 matching bases. Germline-derived CDR1 and CDR2 are SGHVS and FQNEAQ. The CDR3 covers 15 residues. Trimming shortened V by 4 bases and J by 5 bases, and 14 bases separated the two germline ends. DNA for the CDR3: TGTGCCAGCAGCTCCCGGCAGGGGCCTACCGGGGAGCTGTTTTTT. The encoded protein is CASSSRQGPTGELFF.

CDR3 in amino acids: CAWSPTPSRGLIIRQFF. The CDR3 nucleotides read TGTGCCTGGAGTCCAACGCCCTCCAGGGGGCTAATCATACGGCAGTTCTTC. The chain links TRBV30 to TRBJ2-1, with 8 bases that match TRBD1. This CDR3 comprises 17 residues. Trimming cost V 2 bases and J 12 bases; bases outside gene matches: 21. CDR1 and CDR2 from the germline V gene are GTSNPN and SVGIG (reference sequence).

The CDR3 nucleotides read TGTGCCAGCAGCTTAGACCGAGCGAATGAGCAGTTCTTC. Translated, it gives CASSLDRANEQFF. V gene TRBV7-8 combines with J gene TRBJ2-1; D call uncertain. The V and J ends lost 1 base and 7 bases respectively, with 8 bases between them. In germline, CDR1 is SGHVS, CDR2 FQNEAQ. The CDR3 is made up of 13 amino acids.

This chain joins TRBV2 and TRBJ1-1; D perhaps matches TRBD1 (5 bases). CDR3 length equals 14 residues. Germline-derived CDR1 and CDR2 are SNHLY and FYNNEI. V was clipped by 2 bases and J by 1 base, with 8 bases between them. The CDR3 DNA follows: TGTGCCAGCAGTGAAAGAGGGGCGAACACTGAAGCTTTCTTT. It is translated as CASSERGANTEAFF.

This clone was detected only a few times. The rearrangement joins TRBV7-8 to TRBJ1-1; possibly TRBD1 for D (6 bases). The CDR3 totals 15 residues. Germline CDR1 reads SGHVS; CDR2 reads FQNEAQ. V shed 5 bases and J shed 0 bases, with 13 bases lying between them. The DNA for the CDR3 is TGTGCCAGCAGCCAAGGGGGACTTATGAACACTGAAGCTTTCTTT. Protein: CASSQGGLMNTEAFF.

The chain is built from TRBV5-4 and TRBJ1-2; maybe TRBD1 (5 bases). Between the trimmed V and J ends, which lost 3 bases and 6 bases, there was a span of 12 bases. This CDR3 has 13 amino acids. Germline V CDR1 and CDR2: SGHNT, YYREEE (reference sequence). Here the CDR3 reads CASSSWGKDGYTF. The DNA of the CDR3 is TGTGCCAGCAGCTCGTGGGGGAAGGATGGCTACACCTTC.

This CDR3 reads CASSHTGGDNEQFF. The CDR3 nucleotides are TGTGCCAGCAGCCATACAGGGGGGGACAATGAGCAGTTCTTC. V is TRBV3-1 (or the pseudogene TRBV3-2) and J is TRBJ2-1, with a tentative D call TRBD1 (8 bases). CDR3 size: 14 residues. The germline CDR1 and CDR2 sequences are LGHDT and YNNKEL (reference sequence). V was clipped by 3 bases and J by 5 bases, with 11 bases between them.

The rearrangement joins TRBV11-2 to TRBJ2-7; D is undetermined. Trimming removed 1 base from V and 2 bases from J, with 9 bases in between. Germline V gives CDR1 SGHAT, CDR2 FQNNGV. The CDR3 contains 14 residues. CDR3 loop: CASSLVPGPYEQYF. DNA of the CDR3: TGTGCCAGCAGCTTAGTTCCGGGCCCCTACGAGCAGTACTTC.

The table lists this clone with a few counts. This chain links TRBV3-1 (or the pseudogene TRBV3-2) with TRBJ2-7; D remains ambiguous. Trimming shortened V by 0 bases and J by 3 bases, and 9 bases separated the two germline ends. The CDR3 length is 14 residues. Germline values: CDR1 LGHDT, CDR2 YNNKEL (reference sequence). The CDR3 nucleotides read TGTGCCAGCAGCCAAGACCCCGGAAACTACGAGCAGTACTTC. The encoded protein is CASSQDPGNYEQYF.

The chain carries TRBV18 and TRBJ2-5; maybe TRBD2 (5 bases). The CDR3 spans 15 residues. Germline loops: CDR1 KGHSH, CDR2 LQKENI. The V end was cut by 2 bases, the J end by 5 bases, with 15 bases between. The DNA of the CDR3 is TGTGCCAGCTCACCAAATCTAGGGTCGGGGGAGACCCAGTACTTC. It codes for CASSPNLGSGETQYF. Full variable domain (missing parts from reference TRBV18 and TRBJ2-5): NAGVMQNPRHLVRRRGQEARLRCSPMKGHSHVYWYRQLPEEGLKFMVYLQKENIIDESGMPKERFSAEFPKEGPSILRIQQVVRGDSAAYFCASSPNLGSGETQYFGPGTRLLVL.

This clone was observed at least ten times. The V gene is TRBV6-5, the J gene TRBJ1-1, with D possibly TRBD1 on 6 matching bases. The V and J ends lost 8 bases and 3 bases respectively, with 19 bases between them. Germline CDR1 MNHEY, CDR2 SVGAGI. This CDR3 contains 15 residues. DNA for the CDR3: TGTGCCAGCTTTGGGGGGGCCAGGGGAGACACTGAAGCTTTCTTT. Translating it yields CASFGGARGDTEAFF.

The chain couples TRBV10-3 to TRBJ2-5; 15 bases map to TRBD2. Per germline, CDR1 ENHRY and CDR2 SYGVKD. V dropped 3 bases and J dropped 3; count of bases not matched to a gene: 11. The CDR3 consists of 19 residues. CDR3 in DNA: TGTGCCATCAGTGATATTGGGACTAGCGGGGGGTTCGGTGAAGAGACCCAGTACTTC. This sequence encodes CAISDIGTSGGFGEETQYF.

The genes are TRBV9 and TRBJ1-1, with a weak D call TRBD1 (5 bases). The CDR3 totals 15 residues. Germline CDR1 SGDLS, CDR2 YYNGEE. V lost 0 bases and J lost 4, with 13 bases in between. CDR3: CASSVDGSRGTEAFF. As DNA, the CDR3 is TGTGCCAGCAGCGTAGACGGATCAAGGGGCACTGAAGCTTTCTTT.

The chain employs TRBV5-1 and TRBJ2-2; no firm D call. Germline CDR1 SGHRS, CDR2 YFSETQ. The CDR3 is 17 residues long. Trimming removed 1 base from V and 0 bases from J, with 13 bases in between. The CDR3 here is CASSLPWAQTNTGELFF. For the CDR3, the DNA is TGCGCCAGCAGCTTGCCGTGGGCGCAGACGAACACCGGGGAGCTGTTTTTT. The variable domain in full, completed from reference TRBV5-1 and TRBJ2-2, reads KAGVTQTPRYLIKTRGQQVTLSCSPISGHRSVSWYQQTPGQGLQFLFEYFSETQRNKGNFPGRFSGRQFSNSRSEMNVSTLELGDSALYLCASSLPWAQTNTGELFFGEGSRLTVL.

The chain links TRBV4-1 to TRBJ2-3; tentatively, D is TRBD2 (6 bases). Germline CDR1 reads MGHRA; CDR2 reads YSYEKL. Trimming stripped 0 bases from V and 3 bases from J, with 28 bases between. This CDR3 contains 21 residues. CDR3 coding DNA: TGCGCCAGCAGCCAAGATAGGGCGACCCCCTTGGGGATAGGGAGGACAGATACGCAGTATTTT. Residues: CASSQDRATPLGIGRTDTQYF.

This sequence joins TRBV9 and TRBJ1-2; 10 bases map to TRBD1. The germline gives CDR1 SGDLS, CDR2 YYNGEE. The CDR3 totals 19 residues. Losses at the gene ends were 3 bases for V and 5 bases for J; bases not matched to a gene: 19. Here the CDR3 reads CASSGQGAVSRRRSYGYTF. The CDR3 nucleotides read TGTGCCAGCAGCGGACAGGGGGCTGTGTCTCGGCGGCGGTCGTATGGCTACACCTTC.

The chain combines TRBV30 with TRBJ2-7, with D perhaps matching TRBD1 or TRBD2 (5 bases each). The germline V gene encodes CDR1 GTSNPN and CDR2 SVGIG (reference sequence). Between the trimmed V and J ends, which lost 1 base and 6 bases, there was a span of 10 bases. This CDR3 is 12 amino acids long. CDR3 amino acids: CAWSGDEGEQYF. CDR3 nucleotide sequence: TGTGCCTGGAGTGGGGACGAGGGCGAGCAGTACTTC.

The chain links TRBV19 to TRBJ2-5; D might be TRBD2 (5 bases). Trimming took 9 bases from V and 1 from J, leaving 15 bases between them. The CDR3 length is 14 residues. Germline lookup yields CDR1 LNHDA and CDR2 SQIVND (reference sequence). The CDR3 DNA follows: TGTGCCAGGGGTTGGACTCTCCTCCAAGAGACCCAGTACTTC. Amino acids: CARGWTLLQETQYF.

The gene calls are TRBV29-1 and TRBJ2-1; D is perhaps TRBD1 or TRBD2 (5 bases each). V was shortened by 7 bases and J by 2 bases, with 15 bases between the two germline ends. CDR1 SQVTM and CDR2 ANQGSEA come from the germline V gene. The CDR3 has 14 residues. This chain's CDR3 is CSGEGDRPYNEQFF. DNA of the CDR3: TGCAGCGGGGAAGGGGACCGCCCCTACAATGAGCAGTTCTTC.

J is TRBJ2-7 and V is TRBV6-2 or TRBV6-3, with 8 bases that match TRBD2. The CDR3 is made up of 15 amino acids. The V segment lost 5 bases and the J segment 5 bases; nucleotides outside the gene matches: 11. CDR1 MNHEY and CDR2 SVGEGT come from the germline V gene. The CDR3: CASSRGLDSGHEQYF. The CDR3 region has the DNA TGTGCCAGCAGTCGGGGACTAGACTCAGGACACGAGCAGTACTTC.

The chain uses TRBV11-2 and TRBJ2-2, with D perhaps matching TRBD1 (7 bases). Germline V gene data show CDR1 as SGHAT and CDR2 as FQNNGV. Trimming pared 4 bases from V and 3 bases from J, leaving 21 bases between. The CDR3 sequence is 18 residues long. DNA of the CDR3: TGTGCCAGCAGCTACCTAAGGCTTGGAGGGGGCCACACCGGGGAGCTGTTTTTT. Amino acids: CASSYLRLGGGHTGELFF.

This clone was found a few times. The genes are TRBV12-3 or TRBV12-4 and TRBJ1-1; the match to TRBD1 covers 9 bases. With 10 bases clipped from V and 11 bases from J, the junction kept 14 bases outside the gene matches. The CDR3 is made up of 13 amino acids. The CDR3 reads CATADRGGLMAFF. The CDR3 nucleotides read TGTGCCACCGCGGACAGGGGTGGGTTAATGGCTTTCTTT.

This clone was seen just once. This rearrangement joins TRBV27 to TRBJ2-2; perhaps D is TRBD1 or TRBD2 (5 bases each). Germline V gene sequence: CDR1 MNHEY, CDR2 SMNVEV (reference sequence). This CDR3 has 14 amino acids. Trimming took off 3 bases at V and 4 bases at J, with 9 bases between the two ends. DNA for the CDR3: TGTGCCAGCAGTTTCGGGGCGGGCACCGGGGAGCTGTTTTTT. Protein: CASSFGAGTGELFF.

The sample holds one count of this clone. This chain uses TRBV5-1 with TRBJ2-2; D not resolved. From germline, CDR1 is SGHRS and CDR2 YFSETQ. V lost 0 bases, J lost 1 base, and 7 bases lay in between. This CDR3 contains 15 residues. CDR3 sequence reads: CASSLELLNTGELFF. The CDR3 coding sequence is TGCGCCAGCAGCTTGGAGCTCCTGAACACCGGGGAGCTGTTTTTT.

The rearrangement links TRBV5-4 to TRBJ1-2; 7 nucleotides line up with TRBD1. Germline V CDR1 and CDR2: SGHNT, YYREEE (reference sequence). The trim removed 3 bases at V and 3 bases at J, leaving 5 bases unmatched. This CDR3 is 14 amino acids long. The CDR3 nucleotides read TGTGCCAGCAGCTCAATTACAGGGGACTATGGCTACACCTTC. Translation gives CASSSITGDYGYTF.

This clone was seen only once. The chain uses TRBV5-1 and TRBJ2-6; tentative D call: TRBD2 (5 bases). The CDR3 is made up of 18 amino acids. Deletions cut 5 bases from V and 0 bases from J, with 18 bases between. Germline-derived CDR1 and CDR2 are SGHRS and YFSETQ. CDR3 loop: CASRRGPSGSSGANVLTF. The CDR3 nucleotides are TGCGCCAGCAGGAGAGGCCCCAGTGGGAGCTCTGGGGCCAACGTCCTGACTTTC.